This paragraph reports one T cell receptor (beta chain). Mismatch with germline at one junction end may stem from a read error. Sequenced by immunoSEQ multiplex PCR; TCRdb stores in-frame clones only, minus some. This table has fewer than 3,000 clones, more than 75% appearing once. CDR3 length equals 15 residues. Germline V gene sequence: CDR1 MNHEY, CDR2 SVGAGI. The sample belongs to a study of tumor T cells in aggressive B-cell lymphoma. Sequenced input: tumor tissue. The rearrangement links TRBV6-5 to TRBJ1-6; TRBD1 agrees at 7 bases. The source is an adult with diffuse large B cell lymphoma. The CDR3 nucleotides read TGTGCCAGCAGTTCCCAGACAGGGTTTAATTTACCCCTCCACTTT. This sequence encodes CASSSQTGFNLPLHF.